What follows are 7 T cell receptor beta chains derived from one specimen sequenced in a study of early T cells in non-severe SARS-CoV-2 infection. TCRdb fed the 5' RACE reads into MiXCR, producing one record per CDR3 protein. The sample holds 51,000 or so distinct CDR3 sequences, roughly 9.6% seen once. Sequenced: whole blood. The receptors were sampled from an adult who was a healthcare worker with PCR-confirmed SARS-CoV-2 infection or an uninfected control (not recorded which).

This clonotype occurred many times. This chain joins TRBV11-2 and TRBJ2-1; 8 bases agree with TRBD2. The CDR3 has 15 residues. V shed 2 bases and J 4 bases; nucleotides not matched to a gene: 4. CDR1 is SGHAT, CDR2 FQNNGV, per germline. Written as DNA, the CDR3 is TGTGCCAGCAGCTTATCGGGAGGGAGGTACAATGAGCAGTTCTTC. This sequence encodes CASSLSGGRYNEQFF. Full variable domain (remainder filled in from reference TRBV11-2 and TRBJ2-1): EAGVAQSPRYKIIEKRQSVAFWCNPISGHATLYWYQQILGQGPKLLIQFQNNGVVDDSQLPKDRFSAERLKGVDSTLKIQPAKLEDSAVYLCASSLSGGRYNEQFFGPGTRLTVL.

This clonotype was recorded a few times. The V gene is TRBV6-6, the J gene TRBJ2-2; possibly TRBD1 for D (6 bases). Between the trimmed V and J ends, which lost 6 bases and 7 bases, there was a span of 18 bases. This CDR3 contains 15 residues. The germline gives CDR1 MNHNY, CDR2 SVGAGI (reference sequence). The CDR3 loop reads CASRNEGVQGGELFF. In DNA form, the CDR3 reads TGTGCCAGCAGAAACGAGGGGGTACAGGGCGGGGAGCTGTTTTTT.

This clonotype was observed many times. CDR3 bases: TGTGCCAGCGGAGACAGACCCTCTTCTGAACATGGCTACACCTTC. Its protein is CASGDRPSSEHGYTF. V usage is TRBV6-5 and J usage is TRBJ1-2, with D possibly TRBD1 on 5 matching bases. CDR3 length equals 15 residues. V was trimmed by 8 bases and J by 6 bases, leaving 22 bases between them. Germline CDR1 and CDR2: MNHEY and SVGAGI.

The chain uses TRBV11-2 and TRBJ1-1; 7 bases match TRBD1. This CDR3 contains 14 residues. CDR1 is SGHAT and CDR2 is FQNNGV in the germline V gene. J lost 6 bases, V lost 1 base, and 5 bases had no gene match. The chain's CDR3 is CASSLGRGVAEAFF. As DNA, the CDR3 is TGTGCCAGCAGCTTAGGCAGGGGGGTTGCTGAAGCTTTCTTT.

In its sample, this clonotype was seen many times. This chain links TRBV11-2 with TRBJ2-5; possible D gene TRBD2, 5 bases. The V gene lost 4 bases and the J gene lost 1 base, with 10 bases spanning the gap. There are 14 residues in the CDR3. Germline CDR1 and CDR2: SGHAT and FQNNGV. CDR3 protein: CASSSGIGQETQYF. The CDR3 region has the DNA TGTGCCAGCAGCTCGGGGATAGGCCAAGAGACCCAGTACTTC.

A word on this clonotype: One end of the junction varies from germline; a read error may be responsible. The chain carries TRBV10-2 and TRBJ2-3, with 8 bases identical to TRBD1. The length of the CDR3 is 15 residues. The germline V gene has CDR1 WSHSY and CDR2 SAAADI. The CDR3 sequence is CASRESRGRTDTKYF. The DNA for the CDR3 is TGCGCCAGCAGGGAGAGCAGGGGGCGGACAGATACGAAGTATTTT.

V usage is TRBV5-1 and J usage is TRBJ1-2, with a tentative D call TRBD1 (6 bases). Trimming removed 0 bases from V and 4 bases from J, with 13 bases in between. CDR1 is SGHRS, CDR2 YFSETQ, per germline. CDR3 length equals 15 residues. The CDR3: CASSLGGDNPYGYTF. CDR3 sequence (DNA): TGCGCCAGCAGCTTGGGTGGGGACAATCCCTATGGCTACACCTTC.